This T cell receptor beta chain is from a study of human thymus T cells. Resections removed during corrective heart surgery provided the thymus tissue used. The sample donors, healthy Finnish infants, were having corrective surgery for congenital heart defects. This CDR3 region has 18 residues. Per germline, CDR1 MNHEY and CDR2 SMNVEV (reference sequence). V was trimmed by 6 bases and J by 5 bases, leaving 29 bases between them. Method: immunoSEQ multiplex PCR; TCRdb's copy keeps in-frame clones and lacks some. This table holds fewer than 90,000 clones, nearly 98% found once. The sequence was obtained from a boy under three years old with a congenital heart defect but otherwise immunologically healthy. The specimen sequenced was thymus tissue. V is TRBV27 and J is TRBJ2-7; D is possibly TRBD1 (6 bases). The CDR3 region is CASSLRPQPWGQVDEQYF. The CDR3, as DNA: TGTGCCAGCAGCCTCCGCCCCCAGCCGTGGGGGCAGGTCGACGAGCAGTACTTC.